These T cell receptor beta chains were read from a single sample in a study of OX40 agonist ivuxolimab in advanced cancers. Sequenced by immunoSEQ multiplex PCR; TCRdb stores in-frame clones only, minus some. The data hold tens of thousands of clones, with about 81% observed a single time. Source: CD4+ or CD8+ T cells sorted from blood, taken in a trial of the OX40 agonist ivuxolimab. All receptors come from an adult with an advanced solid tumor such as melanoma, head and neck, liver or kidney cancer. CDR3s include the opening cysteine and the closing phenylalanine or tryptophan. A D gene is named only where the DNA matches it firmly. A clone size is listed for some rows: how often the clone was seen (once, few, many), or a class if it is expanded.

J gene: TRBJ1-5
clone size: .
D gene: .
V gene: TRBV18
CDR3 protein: CASSPDTGQSGQPQHF
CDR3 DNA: TGTGCCAGCTCACCGGATACAGGGCAATCAGGCCAGCCCCAGCATTTT

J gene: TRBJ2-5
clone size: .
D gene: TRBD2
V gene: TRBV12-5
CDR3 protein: CASATSGSLGETQYF
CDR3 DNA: TGTGCTAGTGCGACTAGCGGGAGCTTGGGTGAGACCCAGTACTTC

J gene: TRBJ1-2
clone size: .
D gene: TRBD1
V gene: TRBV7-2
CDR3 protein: CASSSGGYGYTF
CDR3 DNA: TGTGCCAGCAGCTCAGGGGGCTATGGCTACACCTTC

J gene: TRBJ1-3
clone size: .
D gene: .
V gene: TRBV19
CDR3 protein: CASSIPDMENTIYF
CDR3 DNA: TGTGCCAGTAGTATACCGGACATGGAAAACACCATATATTTT

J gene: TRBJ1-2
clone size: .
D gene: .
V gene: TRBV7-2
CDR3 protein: CASSVGGTAPYGYTF
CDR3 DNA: TGTGCCAGCAGCGTAGGGGGGACGGCGCCTTATGGCTACACCTTC

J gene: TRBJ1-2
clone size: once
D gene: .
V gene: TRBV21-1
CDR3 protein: CASSKDRSSNTF
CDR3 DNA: TGTGCCAGCAGCAAAGACAGGAGTTCTAACACCTTC

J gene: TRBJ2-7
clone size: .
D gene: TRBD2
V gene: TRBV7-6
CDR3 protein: CASNRGGRGREQYF
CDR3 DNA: TGTGCCAGCAACCGGGGGGGCAGGGGTCGCGAGCAGTACTTC

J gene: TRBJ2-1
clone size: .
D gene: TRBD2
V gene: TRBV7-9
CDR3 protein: CASSLWGSGRRKFF
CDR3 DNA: TGTGCCAGCAGCTTATGGGGGAGCGGGAGACGCAAGTTCTTC

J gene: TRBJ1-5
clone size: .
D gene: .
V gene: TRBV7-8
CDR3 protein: CASSLVSRVTVSNQPQHF
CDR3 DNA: TGTGCCAGCAGCTTGGTGTCTAGGGTGACAGTTAGCAATCAGCCCCAGCATTTT

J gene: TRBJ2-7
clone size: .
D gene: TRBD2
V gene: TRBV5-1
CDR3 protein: CASSPHTSGSYEQYF
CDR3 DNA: TGCGCCAGCAGCCCACACACTAGCGGGAGCTACGAGCAGTACTTC

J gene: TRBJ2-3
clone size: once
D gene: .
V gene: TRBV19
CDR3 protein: CASSQRGVADTQYF
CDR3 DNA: TGTGCCAGTAGCCAGAGAGGGGTAGCAGATACGCAGTATTTT

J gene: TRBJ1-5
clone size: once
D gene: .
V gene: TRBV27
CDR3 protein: CASSVYRGNQPQHF
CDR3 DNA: TGTGCCAGCAGTGTCTACAGGGGCAATCAGCCCCAGCATTTT

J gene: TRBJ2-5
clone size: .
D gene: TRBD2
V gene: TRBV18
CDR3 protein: CASSPSGGETQYF
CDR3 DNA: TGTGCCAGCTCACCGTCGGGGGGGGAGACCCAGTACTTC

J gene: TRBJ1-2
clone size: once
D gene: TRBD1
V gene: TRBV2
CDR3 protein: CASSSGTGVSGYTF
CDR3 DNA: TGTGCCAGCAGTTCCGGGACAGGGGTTTCCGGCTACACCTTC

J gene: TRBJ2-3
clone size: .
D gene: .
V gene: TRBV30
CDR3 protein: CAWSRVAGTADTQYF
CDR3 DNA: TGTGCCTGGAGTAGAGTAGCGGGGACAGCAGATACGCAGTATTTT

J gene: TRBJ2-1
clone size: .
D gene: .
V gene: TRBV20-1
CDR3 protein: CSAINYNEQFF
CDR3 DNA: TGCAGTGCTATTAACTACAATGAGCAGTTCTTC

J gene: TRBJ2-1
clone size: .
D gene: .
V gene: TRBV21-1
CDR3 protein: CASLKSTGTGAHNEQFF
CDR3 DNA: TGTGCCAGCCTCAAAAGTACTGGGACAGGGGCTCACAATGAGCAGTTCTTC

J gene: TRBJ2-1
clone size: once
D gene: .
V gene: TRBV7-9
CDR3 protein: CASSLARYEQFF
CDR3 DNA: TGTGCCAGCAGCTTAGCTAGATACGAGCAGTTCTTC

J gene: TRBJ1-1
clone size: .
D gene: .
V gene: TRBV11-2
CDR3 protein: CASSFLMGYTEAFF
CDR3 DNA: TGTGCCAGCAGCTTTCTCATGGGGTACACTGAAGCTTTCTTT

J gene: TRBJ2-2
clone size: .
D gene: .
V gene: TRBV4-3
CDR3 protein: CASSQVIRDTGELFF
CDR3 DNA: TGCGCCAGCAGCCAAGTGATCCGTGACACCGGGGAGCTGTTTTTT

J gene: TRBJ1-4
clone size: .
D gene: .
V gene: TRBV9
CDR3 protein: CASSVVGGGGKLFF
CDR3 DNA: TGTGCCAGCAGCGTAGTTGGAGGAGGGGGAAAACTGTTTTTT

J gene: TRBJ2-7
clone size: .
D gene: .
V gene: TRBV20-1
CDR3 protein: CSAFTEGEQYF
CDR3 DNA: TGCAGTGCATTTACCGAGGGGGAGCAGTACTTC

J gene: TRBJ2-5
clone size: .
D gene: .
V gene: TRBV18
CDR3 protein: CASSPTRQETQYF
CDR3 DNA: TGTGCCAGCTCACCAACCAGACAAGAGACCCAGTACTTC

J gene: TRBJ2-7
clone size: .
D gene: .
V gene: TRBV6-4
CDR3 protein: CASSREGGPGEQYF
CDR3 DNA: TGTGCCAGCAGCCGCGAAGGAGGACCGGGCGAGCAGTACTTC

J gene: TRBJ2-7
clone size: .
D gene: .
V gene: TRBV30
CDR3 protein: CAWSVGGIGYEQYF
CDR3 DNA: TGTGCCTGGAGTGTGGGGGGTATAGGCTACGAGCAGTACTTC

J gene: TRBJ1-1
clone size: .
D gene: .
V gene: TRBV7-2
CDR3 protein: CASSLVLGHINTEAFF
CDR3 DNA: TGTGCCAGCAGCTTAGTTCTTGGACATATTAACACTGAAGCTTTCTTT

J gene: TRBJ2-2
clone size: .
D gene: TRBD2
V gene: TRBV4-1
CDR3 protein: CASSQVTGGGLGGELFF
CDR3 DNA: TGCGCCAGCAGCCAAGTAACGGGCGGGGGGCTAGGCGGGGAGCTGTTTTTT

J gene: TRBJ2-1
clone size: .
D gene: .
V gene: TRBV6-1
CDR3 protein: CASSSTGGGNEQFF
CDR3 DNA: TGTGCCAGCAGTTCCACAGGGGGGGGCAATGAGCAGTTCTTC